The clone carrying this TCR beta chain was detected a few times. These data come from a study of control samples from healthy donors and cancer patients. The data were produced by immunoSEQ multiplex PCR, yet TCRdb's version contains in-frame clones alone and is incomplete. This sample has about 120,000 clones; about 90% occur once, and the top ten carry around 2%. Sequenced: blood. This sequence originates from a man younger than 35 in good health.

The CDR3: CATSEGSYKPQHF. CDR3 sequence (DNA): TGTGCCACCAGTGAGGGCAGTTATAAGCCCCAGCATTTT. V gene TRBV24-1 combines with J gene TRBJ1-5; D remains unclear. V was cut by 4 bases and J by 8 bases, with 11 bases left in between. The CDR3 contains 13 residues. Germline CDR1 and CDR2: KGHDR and SFDVKD.